This paragraph reports one T cell receptor beta chain. Its antigen is still unknown. This sample stems from a study of Tregs in tolerant kidney transplant recipients. Unstimulated regulatory T cells (CD4+CD25+CD127-), CD4+CD25- non-regulatory cells, CD4 and CD8 cells were FACS-sorted from thawed PBMCs. Germline lookup yields CDR1 SNHLY and CDR2 FYNNEI. The CDR3 runs to 13 residues. Between the trimmed V and J ends, which lost 2 bases and 7 bases, there was a span of 8 bases. Here immunoSEQ multiplex PCR was the method, and the copy in TCRdb shows in-frame clones only, minus some. The sample consists of about 240,000 clones, 80% to 85% of them appearing once. Study-wide findings and caveats: Activated donor B cell expansion appeared to reveal the most relevant donor-specific TCRbeta repertoire. The small number of patients limits these findings pending further validation. Biological reproducibility was not directly addressed, but technical replication error appeared minimal.

This receptor was obtained from a human donor in good health. Sequenced: CD4+ T cells from blood. The rearrangement uses TRBV2 and TRBJ2-2, with D possibly TRBD1 on 7 matching bases. This chain's CDR3 is CASSEQGGGELFF. As DNA, the CDR3 is TGTGCCAGCAGTGAACAGGGGGGCGGGGAGCTGTTTTTT.